This TCR beta chain was captured by sequencing in a study of cytotoxic CD8 clonotypes in ibrutinib-treated CLL. Sequencing was performed with immunoSEQ multiplex PCR; in TCRdb, only in-frame clones are kept and a portion is missing. The repertoire holds 200,000 or so clones, with roughly 77% as singletons. The CDR3 is 14 residues long. Germline loops: CDR1 WNHNN, CDR2 SYGVQD (reference sequence). Trimming shortened V by 1 base and J by 5 bases, and 6 bases separated the two germline ends. The receptor was derived from a human donor with chronic lymphocytic leukemia. The specimen was PBMCs, collected after 12 months of ibrutinib treatment. This chain connects TRBV10-1 to TRBJ1-6; D possibly corresponds to TRBD1 (5 bases). In DNA, the CDR3 is TGCGCCAGCAGTGAGTTCAGGGATAATTCACCCCTCCACTTT. Translation gives CASSEFRDNSPLHF.